This T cell receptor (beta chain) derives from a study of shared clonotypes between healthy human individuals. Method: immunoSEQ multiplex PCR; TCRdb's copy keeps in-frame clones and lacks some. This sample has roughly 300,000 clones, with over 70% found just once. This clone was found many times. The CDR3 is made up of 13 amino acids. V was trimmed by 3 bases and J by 3 bases, leaving 8 bases between them. CDR1 is SGHTA and CDR2 is FQGNSA in the germline V gene. This clonotype was sampled from a young man in good health. The gene calls are TRBV7-2 and TRBJ1-1, with D unresolved. Sample: memory CD4+ T cells sorted from blood. Documented subset: CD45RA-negative fraction. The CDR3 DNA reads TGTGCCAGCAGCTTGCAGCTATACACTGAAGCTTTCTTT. This translates into CASSLQLYTEAFF. Together with reference TRBV7-2 and TRBJ1-1, the CDR3 gives the full variable domain: GAGVSQSPSNKVTEKGKDVELRCDPISGHTALYWYRQSLGQGLEFLIYFQGNSAPDKSGLPSDRFSAERTGGSVSTLTIQRTQQEDSAVYLCASSLQLYTEAFFGQGTRLTVV.